One T cell receptor beta chain is described in this entry. CDR3 length: 15 amino acids. Germline CDR1 and CDR2: SGHDN and FVKESK. The junction had 6 bases not matched to a gene; V was cut back by 1 base and J by 6 bases. This record belongs to a study of shared clonotypes between healthy human individuals. Unsorted PBMC replicate PCRs used roughly 300 ng DNA, tens of thousands of T cell genomes. Original processing methods: Filtering differed for immunoSEQ, which gave only junction sequences without quality scores. Generated by immunoSEQ multiplex PCR, the TCRdb table keeps only in-frame clones and is missing some. The V and J calls and the clone size are those of that table, but D and trimming were determined from the DNA. The sample comprises 450,000 to 600,000 clones, 79% of which are singletons, and approximately 12% rests with the top ten.

The V and J genes are TRBV14 and TRBJ1-2; 9 nucleotides match TRBD1. Sequenced: PBMCs. The clonotype was recovered from a woman aged 40 to 50 in good health. Some clones in this sample may be carry-over from other donors' samples. The CDR3 loop reads CASSQALTGGDGYTF. The CDR3 nucleotides read TGTGCCAGCAGCCAAGCGCTGACAGGGGGTGATGGCTACACCTTC.